This TCR beta chain was captured in a study of shared clonotypes between healthy human individuals. The study, taken as a whole, reports: Genetic and exposure-history diversity was limited by the few donors.

As concerns this clone: Its antigen is currently unknown.

The protocol was immunoSEQ multiplex PCR, while the TCRdb copy is restricted to in-frame clones and leaves out a portion. The sample includes 2.3 million or so clones, over 85% seen only once; the top ten take under 0.45%. V dropped 4 bases and J dropped 5 bases, with 12 bases sitting between them. The CDR3 loop spans 14 amino acids. The germline V gene has CDR1 MDHEN and CDR2 SYDVKM. The V and J genes are TRBV28 and TRBJ1-5; D uncertain. The TCR originated in a young man in good health. Some clones in this sample may be carry-over from other donors' samples. The specimen sequenced was naive CD4+ T cells from PBMCs. Subset: CD45RA+ positively selected. In DNA, the CDR3 is TGTGCCAGCAGTTACTCGACGGGCTATCAGCCCCAGCATTTT. Translating it yields CASSYSTGYQPQHF.